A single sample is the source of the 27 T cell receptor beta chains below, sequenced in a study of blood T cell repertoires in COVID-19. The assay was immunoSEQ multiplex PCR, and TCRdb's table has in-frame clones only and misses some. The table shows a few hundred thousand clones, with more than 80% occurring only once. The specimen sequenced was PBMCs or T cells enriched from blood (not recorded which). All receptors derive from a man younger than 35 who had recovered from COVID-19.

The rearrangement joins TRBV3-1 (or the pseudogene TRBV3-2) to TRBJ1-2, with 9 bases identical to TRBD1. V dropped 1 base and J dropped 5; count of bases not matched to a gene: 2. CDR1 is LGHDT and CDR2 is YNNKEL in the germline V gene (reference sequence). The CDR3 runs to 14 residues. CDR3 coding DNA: TGTGCCAGCAGCCAAGGACAGGGGGTTTATGGCTACACCTTC. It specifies CASSQGQGVYGYTF.

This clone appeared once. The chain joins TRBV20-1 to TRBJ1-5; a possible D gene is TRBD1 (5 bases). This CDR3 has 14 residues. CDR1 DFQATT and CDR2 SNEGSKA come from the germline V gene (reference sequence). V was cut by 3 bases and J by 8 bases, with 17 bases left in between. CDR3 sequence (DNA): TGCAGTGCTAGTTCCCCGGGGGGTGCGGAGCCCCAGCATTTT. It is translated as CSASSPGGAEPQHF.

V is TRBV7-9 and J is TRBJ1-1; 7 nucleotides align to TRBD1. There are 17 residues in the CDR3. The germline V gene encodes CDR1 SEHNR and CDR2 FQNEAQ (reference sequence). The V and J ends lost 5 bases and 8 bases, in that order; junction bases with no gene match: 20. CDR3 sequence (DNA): TGTGCCAGCAGCCAACTCCGCATACAGGGGCCCGCCGGCGAAGCTTTCTTT. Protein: CASSQLRIQGPAGEAFF.

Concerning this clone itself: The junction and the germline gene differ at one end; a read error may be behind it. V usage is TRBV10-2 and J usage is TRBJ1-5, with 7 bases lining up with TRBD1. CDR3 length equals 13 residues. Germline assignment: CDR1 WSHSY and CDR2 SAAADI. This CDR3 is CASSDRQGLGITF. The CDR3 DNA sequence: TGCGCCAGCAGCGACCGACAGGGCTTGGGGATCACTTTT.

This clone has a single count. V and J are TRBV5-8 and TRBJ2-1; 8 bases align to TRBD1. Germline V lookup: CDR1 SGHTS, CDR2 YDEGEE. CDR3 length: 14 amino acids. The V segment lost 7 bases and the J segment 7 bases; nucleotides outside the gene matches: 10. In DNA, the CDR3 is TGTGCCAGCCGAGCCCGGGACAGGAAGAATGAGCAGTTCTTC. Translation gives CASRARDRKNEQFF.

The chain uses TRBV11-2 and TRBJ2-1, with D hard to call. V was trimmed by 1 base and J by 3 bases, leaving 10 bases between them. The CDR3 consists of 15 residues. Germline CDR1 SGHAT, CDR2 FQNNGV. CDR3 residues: CASSLVRSSYNEQFF. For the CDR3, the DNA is TGTGCCAGCAGCTTAGTACGGAGCAGCTACAATGAGCAGTTCTTC.

The CDR3 bases are TGTGCCAGCAGCTTGGTGGCGAGGCAGGGGGTAGAGACCCAGTACTTC. Encoded protein: CASSLVARQGVETQYF. The chain links TRBV5-5 to TRBJ2-5, with 7 bases fitting TRBD1. The V gene end was trimmed by 0 bases and the J gene end by 4 bases; junction bases not matched to a gene: 9. The CDR3 is made up of 16 amino acids. The germline V gene has CDR1 SGHKS and CDR2 YYEKEE (reference sequence).

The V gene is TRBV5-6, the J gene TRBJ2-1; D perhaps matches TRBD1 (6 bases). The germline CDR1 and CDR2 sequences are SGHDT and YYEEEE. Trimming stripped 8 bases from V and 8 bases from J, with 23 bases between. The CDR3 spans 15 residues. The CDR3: CASIQSGTLRDEQFF. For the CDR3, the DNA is TGTGCCAGTATCCAGAGTGGGACATTAAGGGATGAGCAGTTCTTC.

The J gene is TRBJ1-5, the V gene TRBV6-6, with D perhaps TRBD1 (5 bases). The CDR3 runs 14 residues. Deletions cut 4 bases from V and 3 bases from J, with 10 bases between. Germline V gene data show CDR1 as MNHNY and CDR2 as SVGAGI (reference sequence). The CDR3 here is CASSSQVANQPQHF. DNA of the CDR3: TGTGCCAGCAGTTCACAGGTGGCCAATCAGCCCCAGCATTTT.

CDR3 loop: CATSAPMGLTDTQYF. Here the CDR3 DNA reads TGTGCCACCAGTGCCCCTATGGGACTCACAGATACGCAGTATTTT. The chain links TRBV24-1 to TRBJ2-3, with D perhaps TRBD2 (6 bases). Germline V CDR1 and CDR2: KGHDR, SFDVKD. The CDR3 totals 15 residues. Trimming shortened V by 5 bases and J by 2 bases, and 13 bases separated the two germline ends.

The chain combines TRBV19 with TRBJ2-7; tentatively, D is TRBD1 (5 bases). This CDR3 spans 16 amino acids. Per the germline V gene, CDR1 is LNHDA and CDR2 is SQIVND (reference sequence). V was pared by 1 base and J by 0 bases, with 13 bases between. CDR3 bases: TGTGCCAGTAGTATAGGTGGCAGGGCGAGCTCCTACGAGCAGTACTTC. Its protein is CASSIGGRASSYEQYF.

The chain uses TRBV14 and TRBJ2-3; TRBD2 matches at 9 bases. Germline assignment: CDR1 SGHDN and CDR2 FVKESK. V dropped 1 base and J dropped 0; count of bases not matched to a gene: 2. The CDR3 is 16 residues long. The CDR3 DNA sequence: TGTGCCAGCAGCCAAGGACTAGCGGCCAGCACAGATACGCAGTATTTT. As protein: CASSQGLAASTDTQYF. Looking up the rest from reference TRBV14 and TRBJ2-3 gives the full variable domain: EAGVTQFPSHSVIEKGQTVTLRCDPISGHDNLYWYRRVMGKEIKFLLHFVKESKQDESGMPNNRFLAERTGGTYSTLKVQPAELEDSGVYFCASSQGLAASTDTQYFGPGTRLTVL.

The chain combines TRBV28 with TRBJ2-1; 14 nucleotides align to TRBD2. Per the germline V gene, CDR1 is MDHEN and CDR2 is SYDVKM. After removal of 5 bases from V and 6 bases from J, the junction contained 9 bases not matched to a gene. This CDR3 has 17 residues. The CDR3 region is CASSLGLAGVIGNEQFF. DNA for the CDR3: TGTGCCAGCAGTCTGGGACTAGCGGGAGTGATCGGCAATGAGCAGTTCTTC. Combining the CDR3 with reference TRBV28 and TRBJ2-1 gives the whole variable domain DVKVTQSSRYLVKRTGEKVFLECVQDMDHENMFWYRQDPGLGLRLIYFSYDVKMKEKGDIPEGYSVSREKKERFSLILESASTNQTSMYLCASSLGLAGVIGNEQFFGPGTRLTVL.

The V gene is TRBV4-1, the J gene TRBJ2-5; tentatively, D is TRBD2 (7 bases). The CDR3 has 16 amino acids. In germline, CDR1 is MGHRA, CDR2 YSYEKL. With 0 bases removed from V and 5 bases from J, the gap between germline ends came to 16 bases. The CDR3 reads CASSQDRGAGRETQYF. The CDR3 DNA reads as TGCGCCAGCAGCCAAGATCGGGGGGCAGGTCGGGAGACCCAGTACTTC.

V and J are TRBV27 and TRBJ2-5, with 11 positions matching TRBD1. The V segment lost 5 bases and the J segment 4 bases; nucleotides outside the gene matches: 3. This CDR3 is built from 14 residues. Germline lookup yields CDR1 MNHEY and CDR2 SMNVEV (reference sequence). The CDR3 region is CASSPGTGGETQYF. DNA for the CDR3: TGTGCCAGCAGTCCCGGGACAGGGGGAGAGACCCAGTACTTC.

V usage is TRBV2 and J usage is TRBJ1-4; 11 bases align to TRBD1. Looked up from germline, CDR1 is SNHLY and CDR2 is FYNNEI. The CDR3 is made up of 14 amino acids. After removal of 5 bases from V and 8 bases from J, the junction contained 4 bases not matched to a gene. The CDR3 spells CASSNRDRGEKLFF. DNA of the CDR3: TGTGCCAGCAGTAACCGGGACAGGGGGGAAAAACTGTTTTTT.

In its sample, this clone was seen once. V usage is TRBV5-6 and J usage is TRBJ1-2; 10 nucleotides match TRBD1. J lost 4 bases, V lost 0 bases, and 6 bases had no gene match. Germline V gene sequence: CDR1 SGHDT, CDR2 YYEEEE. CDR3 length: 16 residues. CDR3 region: CASSLEGDRGSYGYTF. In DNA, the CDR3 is TGTGCCAGCAGCTTGGAGGGGGACAGGGGAAGCTATGGCTACACCTTC.

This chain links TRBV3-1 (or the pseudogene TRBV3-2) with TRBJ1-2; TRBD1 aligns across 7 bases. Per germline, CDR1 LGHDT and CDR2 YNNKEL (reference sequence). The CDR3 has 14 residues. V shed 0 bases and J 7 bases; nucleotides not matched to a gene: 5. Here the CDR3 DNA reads TGTGCCAGCAGCCAAGATTACTCAGGGGGTGGCTACACCTTC. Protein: CASSQDYSGGGYTF.

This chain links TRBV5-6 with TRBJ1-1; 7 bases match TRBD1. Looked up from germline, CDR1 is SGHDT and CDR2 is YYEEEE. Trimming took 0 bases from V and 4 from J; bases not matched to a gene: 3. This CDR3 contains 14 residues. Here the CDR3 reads CASSLVRTGTEAFF. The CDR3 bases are TGTGCCAGCAGCTTGGTTAGGACAGGCACTGAAGCTTTCTTT.

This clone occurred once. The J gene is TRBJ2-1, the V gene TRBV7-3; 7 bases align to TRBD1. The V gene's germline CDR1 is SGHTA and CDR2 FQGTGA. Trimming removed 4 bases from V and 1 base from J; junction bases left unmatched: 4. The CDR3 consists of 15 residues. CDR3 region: CASSSDRASYNEQFF. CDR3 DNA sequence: TGTGCCAGCAGCTCCGACAGGGCGTCCTACAATGAGCAGTTCTTC.

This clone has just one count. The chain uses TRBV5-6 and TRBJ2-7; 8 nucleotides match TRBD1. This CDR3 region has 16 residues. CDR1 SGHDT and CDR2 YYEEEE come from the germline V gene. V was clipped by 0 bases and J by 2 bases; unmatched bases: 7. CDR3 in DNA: TGTGCCAGCAGCTTGGAGGGCGCAGGGGGCGCCTACGAGCAGTACTTC. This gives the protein CASSLEGAGGAYEQYF.

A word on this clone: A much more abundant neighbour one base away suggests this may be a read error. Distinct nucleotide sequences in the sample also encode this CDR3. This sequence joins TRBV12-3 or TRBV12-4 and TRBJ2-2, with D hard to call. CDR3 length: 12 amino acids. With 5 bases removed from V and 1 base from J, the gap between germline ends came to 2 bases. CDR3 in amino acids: CASSRNTGELFF. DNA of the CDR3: TGTGCCAGCAGTCGGAACACCGGGGAGCTGTTTTTT.

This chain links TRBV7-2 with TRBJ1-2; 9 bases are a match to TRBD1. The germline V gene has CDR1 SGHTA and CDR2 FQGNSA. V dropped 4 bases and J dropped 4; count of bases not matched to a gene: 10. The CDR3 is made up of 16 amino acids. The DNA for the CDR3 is TGTGCCAGCAGCTCCGCCTACAGGGGGCTACCCTATGGCTACACCTTC. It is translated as CASSSAYRGLPYGYTF.

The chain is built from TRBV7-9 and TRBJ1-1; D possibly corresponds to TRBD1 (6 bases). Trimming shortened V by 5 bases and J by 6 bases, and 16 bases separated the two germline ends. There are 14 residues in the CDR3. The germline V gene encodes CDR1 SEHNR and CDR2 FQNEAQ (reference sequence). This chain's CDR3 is CASSPRRGAAEAFF. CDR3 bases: TGTGCCAGCAGCCCCAGGCGGGGGGCAGCTGAAGCTTTCTTT.

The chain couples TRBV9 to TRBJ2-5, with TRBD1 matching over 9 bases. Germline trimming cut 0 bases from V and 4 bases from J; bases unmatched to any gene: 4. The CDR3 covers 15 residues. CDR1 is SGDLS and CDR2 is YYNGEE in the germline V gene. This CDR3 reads CASSVVTGGRETQYF. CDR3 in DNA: TGTGCCAGCAGCGTAGTAACAGGGGGCCGAGAGACCCAGTACTTC.

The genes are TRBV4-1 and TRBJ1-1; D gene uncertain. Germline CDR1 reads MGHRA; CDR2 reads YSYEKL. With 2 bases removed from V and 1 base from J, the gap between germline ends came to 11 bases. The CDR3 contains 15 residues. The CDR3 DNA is TGCGCCAGCAGCCAACAAACAACACGGAACACTGAAGCTTTCTTT. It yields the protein CASSQQTTRNTEAFF.

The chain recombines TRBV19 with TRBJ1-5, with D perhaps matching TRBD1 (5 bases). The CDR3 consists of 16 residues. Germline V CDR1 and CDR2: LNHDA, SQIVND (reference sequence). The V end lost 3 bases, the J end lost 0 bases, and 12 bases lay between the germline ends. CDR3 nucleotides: TGTGCCAGTAGTATCGCCAGGGTTACTAGCAATCAGCCCCAGCATTTT. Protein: CASSIARVTSNQPQHF.